The 9 T cell receptor beta chains listed next were all sequenced from one sample in a study of cytotoxic CD8 clonotypes in ibrutinib-treated CLL. Assay used: immunoSEQ multiplex PCR; TCRdb lists only in-frame clones, some missing. The sample holds some 200,000 clones, 79% seen once. Source: PBMCs, taken after 12 months of ibrutinib treatment. These receptors were collected from a human donor with chronic lymphocytic leukemia.

This clone was recorded a few times. This chain links TRBV4-1 with TRBJ1-1; D is possibly TRBD1 (5 bases). CDR1 and CDR2 from the germline V gene are MGHRA and YSYEKL. CDR3 length: 13 residues. V lost 3 bases and J lost 7, with 12 bases in between. The CDR3 nucleotides are TGCGCCAGCAGCCACGACAGCGTACTTGAAGCTTTCTTT. Its translation is CASSHDSVLEAFF.

The chain couples TRBV7-6 to TRBJ2-7; 10 bases align to TRBD1. Germline assignment: CDR1 SGHVS and CDR2 FNYEAQ. V lost 5 bases, J lost 5 bases, and 6 bases stayed unmatched. This CDR3 is 14 amino acids long. The CDR3 nucleotides read TGTGCCAGCAGCCCAGACGACAGGGGGCACGAGCAGTACTTC. It specifies CASSPDDRGHEQYF.

The V and J genes are TRBV20-1 and TRBJ2-7; D call uncertain. The V end lost 3 bases, the J end lost 4 bases, and 7 bases lay between the germline ends. Per germline, CDR1 DFQATT and CDR2 SNEGSKA (reference sequence). The CDR3 spans 11 residues. The CDR3 protein is CSASRLYEQYF. DNA of the CDR3: TGCAGTGCTAGCAGGCTTTACGAGCAGTACTTC.

V is TRBV9 and J is TRBJ1-2; D is unresolved. V was trimmed by 0 bases and J by 5 bases, leaving 8 bases between them. The CDR3 runs to 13 residues. The germline CDR1 and CDR2 sequences are SGDLS and YYNGEE. The CDR3 reads CASSVATGYGYTF. CDR3 in DNA: TGTGCCAGCAGCGTAGCTACGGGGTATGGCTACACCTTC.

The rearrangement joins TRBV6-1 to TRBJ2-1; 8 positions match TRBD2. Per germline, CDR1 MNHNS and CDR2 SASEGT. This CDR3 region has 17 residues. The V segment lost 4 bases and the J segment 10 bases; nucleotides outside the gene matches: 18. CDR3 residues: CASSGPDGSGSSREQFF. CDR3 nucleotides: TGTGCCAGCAGTGGGCCCGATGGGAGCGGGAGTTCCCGGGAGCAGTTCTTC.

This clone was seen a few times. The genes are TRBV2 and TRBJ2-1; D perhaps matches TRBD2 (5 bases). CDR3 length: 13 residues. Trimming removed 7 bases at V and 2 bases at J, with 9 bases between. Germline values: CDR1 SNHLY, CDR2 FYNNEI. The CDR3 loop reads CASKGEAYNEQFF. The CDR3, as DNA: TGTGCCAGCAAGGGAGAGGCCTACAATGAGCAGTTCTTC.

The rearrangement joins TRBV6-5 to TRBJ1-4; D perhaps matches TRBD1 (5 bases). The CDR3 runs to 14 residues. V was clipped by 2 bases and J by 10 bases, with 14 bases between them. In germline, CDR1 is MNHEY, CDR2 SVGAGI. DNA for the CDR3: TGTGCCAGCAGTTACGCCAGGGTGAGAGGAAAACTGTTTTTT. Protein sequence: CASSYARVRGKLFF.

The rearrangement uses TRBV7-9 and TRBJ1-1; a weak D match, TRBD1 (5 bases). Trimming stripped 7 bases from V and 4 bases from J, with 13 bases between. This CDR3 contains 13 residues. CDR1 SEHNR and CDR2 FQNEAQ come from the germline V gene (reference sequence). The DNA of the CDR3 is TGTGCCAGCACCCGGGGCACGGGCACTGAAGCTTTCTTT. It codes for CASTRGTGTEAFF.

This clone has just a few counts. The chain joins TRBV11-3 to TRBJ1-5, with D unresolved. Per the germline V gene, CDR1 is SGHNT and CDR2 is YENEEA. This CDR3 is built from 14 residues. Trimming removed 3 bases at V and 3 bases at J, with 9 bases between. The CDR3 DNA sequence: TGTGCCAGCAGCTTTTGGAGTAACAATCAGCCCCAGCATTTT. Amino acids: CASSFWSNNQPQHF.